Listed below are T cell receptor beta chains from one sample, sequenced in a study of CD8+CD57+ T cells in acquired aplastic anemia. Via MiXCR, TCRdb re-called the reads, giving one row per CDR3 protein. The sample contains under 350,000 distinct CDR3 sequences, approximately 60% of which appear only once. Sequenced material: sorted CD4+, CD8+, or CD8+CD57+ T cells (not recorded which) from PBMCs. Source of these receptors: a human donor with aplastic anemia. Each CDR3 is given with its conserved first and last residue. A D gene is named only where the DNA matches it firmly. Clone sizes are given selectively: once, few, many, or a class where the clone is expanded.

J: TRBJ2-2
D: TRBD1
size: few
V: TRBV7-3
CDR3: CASSRDSNTGELFF
DNA: TGTGCCAGCAGCAGGGACAGTAACACCGGGGAGCTGTTTTTT

J: TRBJ1-5
D: .
size: .
V: TRBV7-9
CDR3: CASSFEGGVSQPQHF
DNA: TGTGCCAGCAGCTTTGAAGGGGGAGTAAGTCAGCCCCAGCATTTT

J: TRBJ2-1
D: .
size: .
V: TRBV12-3/TRBV12-4
CDR3: CASHLENEQFF
DNA: TGTGCCAGTCATCTCGAGAATGAGCAGTTCTTC

J: TRBJ2-5
D: .
size: .
V: TRBV5-1
CDR3: CASSLGGWSETQYF
DNA: TGCGCCAGCAGCTTGGGGGGGTGGTCAGAGACCCAGTACTTC

J: TRBJ2-3
D: .
size: .
V: TRBV12-5
CDR3: CASGQGGEDTQYF
DNA: TGTGCTAGTGGGCAGGGAGGTGAAGATACGCAGTATTTT

J: TRBJ2-5
D: TRBD1
size: .
V: TRBV7-6
CDR3: CASSLSSRGYHQETQYF
DNA: TGTGCCAGCAGCTTATCATCCAGGGGGTACCACCAAGAGACCCAGTACTTC

J: TRBJ2-5
D: TRBD1
size: .
V: TRBV15
CDR3: CATSRATGGGETQYF
DNA: TGTGCCACCAGCAGAGCAACAGGGGGTGGTGAGACCCAGTACTTC

J: TRBJ1-1
D: TRBD1
size: .
V: TRBV29-1
CDR3: CSAVQGLGAEAFF
DNA: TGCAGCGCAGTACAGGGGTTGGGCGCTGAAGCTTTCTTT

J: TRBJ2-4
D: .
size: .
V: TRBV7-9
CDR3: CASSAPGASQNTQYF
DNA: TGTGCCAGCAGCGCCCCCGGGGCCAGTCAGAACACTCAGTACTTC

J: TRBJ1-1
D: .
size: many
V: TRBV5-5
CDR3: CASTLDQVEAFF
DNA: TGTGCCAGCACCTTGGATCAAGTTGAAGCTTTCTTT

J: TRBJ1-3
D: .
size: many
V: TRBV19
CDR3: CASSSERTYSNTIYF
DNA: TGTGCCAGTAGCTCGGAAAGGACCTACTCCAACACCATATATTTT

J: TRBJ2-7
D: .
size: .
V: TRBV6-2/TRBV6-3
CDR3: CASSYSMDREQYF
DNA: TGTGCCAGCAGTTACTCGATGGACAGAGAGCAGTACTTC

J: TRBJ1-2
D: .
size: many
V: TRBV7-9
CDR3: CASSTEGGYGYTF
DNA: TGTGCCAGCAGCACCGAGGGTGGCTATGGCTACACCTTC

J: TRBJ2-1
D: TRBD1
size: many
V: TRBV7-2
CDR3: CASSTHAGQGNKEQFF
DNA: TGTGCCAGCAGCACCCACGCGGGACAGGGTAATAAGGAGCAGTTCTTC

J: TRBJ1-3
D: .
size: .
V: TRBV10-3
CDR3: CASSPRWPPSSGNTIYF
DNA: TGTGCCAGCAGTCCCCGGTGGCCGCCTAGCTCTGGAAACACCATATATTTT

J: TRBJ2-2
D: TRBD2
size: .
V: TRBV24-1
CDR3: CATKGGGQDGELFF
DNA: TGTGCCACCAAGGGCGGGGGGCAGGACGGGGAGCTGTTTTTT

J: TRBJ1-2
D: .
size: many
V: TRBV3-1
CDR3: CASSQDQGLASGYTF
DNA: TGTGCCAGCAGCCAAGATCAGGGCTTGGCTTCTGGCTACACCTTC

J: TRBJ2-1
D: TRBD2
size: many
V: TRBV5-1
CDR3: CASSPRIAGERNEQFF
DNA: TGCGCCAGCAGCCCCAGGATAGCGGGAGAAAGGAATGAGCAGTTCTTC

J: TRBJ2-1
D: .
size: .
V: TRBV24-1
CDR3: CATSGGGANNEQFF
DNA: TGTGCCACCAGTGGAGGCGGGGCCAACAATGAGCAGTTCTTC

J: TRBJ2-7
D: .
size: .
V: TRBV20-1
CDR3: CSARRAEDYEQYF
DNA: TGCAGTGCTAGAAGGGCCGAAGACTACGAGCAGTACTTC

J: TRBJ1-6
D: TRBD1
size: .
V: TRBV9
CDR3: CASSPQWGPGQGDSPLHF
DNA: TGTGCCAGCAGCCCGCAGTGGGGTCCGGGACAGGGAGATTCACCCCTCCACTTT

J: TRBJ1-5
D: .
size: .
V: TRBV20-1
CDR3: CSARDGVAQHF
DNA: TGCAGTGCTAGAGACGGGGTTGCCCAGCATTTT

J: TRBJ1-1
D: .
size: many
V: TRBV12-3/TRBV12-4
CDR3: CASRRGTPNTEAFF
DNA: TGTGCCAGCAGACGCGGGACACCGAACACTGAAGCTTTCTTT

J: TRBJ1-1
D: TRBD1
size: .
V: TRBV20-1
CDR3: CSASTPDRAGTEAFF
DNA: TGCAGTGCTTCGACCCCCGACAGGGCGGGCACTGAAGCTTTCTTT

J: TRBJ2-3
D: TRBD1
size: many
V: TRBV5-1
CDR3: CASSLTGGDTDTQYF
DNA: TGCGCCAGCAGCTTGACAGGGGGCGACACAGATACGCAGTATTTT

J: TRBJ1-6
D: .
size: .
V: TRBV7-2
CDR3: CASSPGPYTNSPLHF
DNA: TGTGCCAGCAGCCCAGGACCTTACACCAATTCACCCCTCCACTTT

J: TRBJ1-1
D: .
size: .
V: TRBV2
CDR3: CASSTGVGDTLNTEAFF
DNA: TGTGCCAGCAGTACGGGGGTAGGGGACACCTTGAACACTGAAGCTTTCTTT

J: TRBJ1-4
D: .
size: many
V: TRBV12-3/TRBV12-4
CDR3: CASSSGTYFSTNEKLFF
DNA: TGTGCCAGCAGTTCGGGGACATATTTTTCGACTAATGAAAAACTGTTTTTT